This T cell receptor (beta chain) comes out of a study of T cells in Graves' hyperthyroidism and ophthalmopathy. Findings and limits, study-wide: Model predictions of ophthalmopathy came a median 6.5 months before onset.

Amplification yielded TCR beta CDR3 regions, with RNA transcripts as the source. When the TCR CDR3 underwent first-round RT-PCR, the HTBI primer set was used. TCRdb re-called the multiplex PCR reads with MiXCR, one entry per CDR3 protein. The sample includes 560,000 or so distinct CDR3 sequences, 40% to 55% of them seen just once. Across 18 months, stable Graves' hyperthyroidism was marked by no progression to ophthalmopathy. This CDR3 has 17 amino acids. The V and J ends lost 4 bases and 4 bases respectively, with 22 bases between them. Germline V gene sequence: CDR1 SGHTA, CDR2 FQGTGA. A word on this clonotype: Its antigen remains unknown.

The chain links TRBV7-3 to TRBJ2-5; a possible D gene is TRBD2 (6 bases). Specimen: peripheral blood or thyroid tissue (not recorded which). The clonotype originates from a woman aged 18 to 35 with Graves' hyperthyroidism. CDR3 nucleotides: TGTGCCAGCAGCTCGGAACCGACTCTGGGAGGCCCAGAGACCCAGTACTTC. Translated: CASSSEPTLGGPETQYF. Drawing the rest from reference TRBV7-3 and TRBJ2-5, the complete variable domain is GAGVSQTPSNKVTEKGKYVELRCDPISGHTALYWYRQSLGQGPEFLIYFQGTGAADDSGLPNDRFFAVRPEGSVSTLKIQRTERGDSAVYLCASSSEPTLGGPETQYFGPGTRLLVL.